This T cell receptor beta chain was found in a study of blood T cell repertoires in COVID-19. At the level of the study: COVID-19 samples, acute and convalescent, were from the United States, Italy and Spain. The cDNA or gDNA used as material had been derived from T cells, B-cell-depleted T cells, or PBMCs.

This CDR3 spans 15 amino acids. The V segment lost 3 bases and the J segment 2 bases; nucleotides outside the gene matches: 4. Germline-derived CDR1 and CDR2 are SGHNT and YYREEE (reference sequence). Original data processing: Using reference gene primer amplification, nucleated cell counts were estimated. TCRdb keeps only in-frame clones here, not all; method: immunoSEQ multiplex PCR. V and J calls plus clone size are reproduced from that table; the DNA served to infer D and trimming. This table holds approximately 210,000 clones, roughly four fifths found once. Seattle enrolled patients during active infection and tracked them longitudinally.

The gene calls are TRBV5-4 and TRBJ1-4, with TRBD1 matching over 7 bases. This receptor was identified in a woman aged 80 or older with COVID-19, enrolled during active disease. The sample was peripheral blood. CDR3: CASSYPGGTNEKLFF. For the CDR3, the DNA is TGTGCCAGCAGCTACCCAGGGGGGACTAATGAAAAACTGTTTTTT.